This TCR beta chain appears in the sequencing data of a study of blood T cells in healthy people across ages. Trimming took 1 base from V and 7 from J; bases not matched to a gene: 7. The V gene's germline CDR1 is KGHSH and CDR2 LQKENI. The CDR3 loop spans 15 amino acids. A second PCR of roughly 7 to 11 cycles used a sample-barcoded 5' primer and a J-beta primer mix. MiXCR, applied by TCRdb to the 5' RACE reads, yields one record per CDR3 protein. This table has about 290,000 distinct CDR3 sequences, roughly 27% appearing once. V is TRBV18 and J is TRBJ2-1, with 7 bases aligning to TRBD2. The sequence was collected from a woman aged 70 to 79 in good health. Sequenced sample: blood. The DNA for the CDR3 is TGTGCCAGCTCACCACTCGCGGGAGCGCAAAATGAGCAGTTCTTC. It is translated as CASSPLAGAQNEQFF.